This T cell receptor (beta chain) was obtained from a study of blood T cell repertoires in COVID-19. This CDR3 is built from 14 residues. The V end was cut by 0 bases, the J end by 3 bases, with 9 bases between. Germline V lookup: CDR1 SGHDT, CDR2 YYEEEE. Profiling relied on immunoSEQ multiplex PCR, and the TCRdb table lists in-frame clones only, not all of them. The data hold roughly 140,000 clones, with roughly 84% observed a single time. V and J are TRBV5-6 and TRBJ2-5; D unclear. Input material: PBMCs or T cells enriched from blood (not recorded which). The clonotype comes from a woman aged 50 to 60 who had been exposed to COVID-19. The CDR3 sequence: CASSLAGPKETQYF. As DNA, the CDR3 is TGTGCCAGCAGCTTGGCGGGTCCCAAAGAGACCCAGTACTTC.